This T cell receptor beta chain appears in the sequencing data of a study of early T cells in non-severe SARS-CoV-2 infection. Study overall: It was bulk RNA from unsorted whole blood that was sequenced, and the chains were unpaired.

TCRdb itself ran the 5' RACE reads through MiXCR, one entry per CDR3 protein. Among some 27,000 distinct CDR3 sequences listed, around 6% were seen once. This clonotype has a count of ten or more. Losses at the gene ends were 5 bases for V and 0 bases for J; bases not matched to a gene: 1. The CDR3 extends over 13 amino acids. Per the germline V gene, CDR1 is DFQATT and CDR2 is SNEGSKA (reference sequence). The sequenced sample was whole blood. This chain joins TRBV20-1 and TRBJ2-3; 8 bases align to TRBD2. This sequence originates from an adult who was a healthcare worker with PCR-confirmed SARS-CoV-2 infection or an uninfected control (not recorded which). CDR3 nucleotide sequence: TGCAGTGCTTCTAGCGGGAGCACAGATACGCAGTATTTT. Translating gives CSASSGSTDTQYF.